This T cell receptor beta chain was recovered during a study of T cells in Graves' hyperthyroidism and ophthalmopathy. Study-level points and caveats: Most clonotypes that expanded in the thyroid above 0.001 also showed up in blood. A 13 V-J signature model discriminated ophthalmopathy versus stable hyperthyroidism.

Amplification of TCR beta CDR3 regions was performed using RNA transcripts as template. Primed by the HTBI set, a first-round RT-PCR was run on the TCR CDR3. TCRdb re-called the multiplex PCR reads through MiXCR, storing one row per CDR3 protein. The profile covers approximately 710,000 distinct CDR3 sequences, with roughly 17% appearing a single time and roughly a sixth taken by the ten largest. Subjects aged 18 to 65 presented with newly diagnosed hyperthyroidism of less than 2 months' duration. Each diagnosis drew on symptoms, thyroxine, TRAb, thyroid ultrasound and orbital computed tomography findings. About this clonotype itself: Its antigen remains unidentified. This may stem from a read error, because a much larger clone lies one nucleotide away.

Germline V lookup: CDR1 MDHEN, CDR2 SYDVKM. The CDR3 length is 15 residues. The sequenced material came from blood. This sequence joins TRBV28 and TRBJ2-7; the match to TRBD2 covers 12 bases. This TCR came from a man in his fifties with Graves' hyperthyroidism. DNA of the CDR3: TGTGCCGGCAGTCCATCTAGCGGGAGGGCGAACGAGCAGTACTTC. Translated, it gives CAGSPSSGRANEQYF.